This T cell receptor (beta chain) was captured in a study of CD4 T cell repertoires in COVID-19 (TCRdb year 2021). With regard to the full study: To analyze cross-reactivity, the CFSE-low cells were expanded with IL-2 for around eleven days and then labeled again and restimulated with spike proteins from other coronaviruses. The study characterized naturally processed CD4+ T cell responses to SARS-CoV-2 spike and nucleoprotein in COVID-19-recovered individuals, using TCR Vbeta sequencing to assess clonal composition. In a few recovered individuals, the TCR Vbeta repertoire of SARS-CoV-2-reactive T cells was analyzed at the subset level. The investigation overall reported the following: Two or all three memory subsets shared several of the most expanded SARS-CoV-2-reactive clonotypes, which suggests intraclonal diversification. Between roughly 7 and 25% of SARS-CoV-2 clonotypes were also detected in SARS-CoV and/or HKU1 spike-stimulated secondary cultures, consistent with cross-reactivity.

The protocol used for the library was the immunoSEQ multiplex PCR assay. As for the original processing: The Chao-Jaccard similarity index and counts of shared clonotypes were used to quantify repertoire overlap between subsets. TCRdb holds this immuneACCESS table with in-frame rearrangements only. Some clones are missing; in checked studies, unresolved V genes explain under half, and the rest has no known cause. That table supplies the V and J calls and clone size; D and trimming were determined from the DNA. A total of 20,000 to 25,000 clones appear in this sample, roughly 84% of them only once. 0.58% of the sample is held by the ten biggest clonotypes. Via the germline V gene, CDR1 is SGHRS and CDR2 YFSETQ. Inclusive of the bounding cysteine and phenylalanine, the CDR3 is 16 residues long. Only the CDR3 portion is preserved as DNA: 48 bases, with reading frame beginning at the first base. At the junction V is shortened by 0 bases and J by 3 bases; bases outside the gene matches: 5.

Comment on this clone: Its antigen remains undetermined. Nothing much larger sits one base from this clone, and base qualities are not available.

Uncultured memory T cell samples were sequenced directly after ex vivo isolation. CD4+ total memory, central memory, effector memory and circulating T follicular helper cells were isolated from peripheral blood mononuclear cells. This TCR came from a human donor who had COVID-19. The V and J genes are TRBV5-1 and TRBJ2-3; 9 middle bases align to TRBD1. Specimen: central memory CD4+ T cells from blood, collected before the COVID-19 pandemic. Sample cell subset or site, as interpreted from the label and publication: CD4+ T central memory cells. CDR3 reads: CASSLVPTGGTDTQYF. The DNA sequence is as follows: TGCGCCAGCAGCTTGGTTCCGACAGGGGGGACAGATACGCAGTATTTT.